The 26 T cell receptor beta chains listed next were all sequenced from one sample in a study of blood T cell repertoires in COVID-19. Sequencing used immunoSEQ multiplex PCR; TCRdb keeps in-frame clones, though not all of them. The sample consists of approximately 40,000 clones, 75% to 90% of them appearing once. Sequencing was carried out using peripheral blood. The receptors shown here come from a man aged 55 to 70 with active or convalescent COVID-19.

The chain links TRBV19 to TRBJ2-1; D may be TRBD2 (5 bases). Germline V gene sequence: CDR1 LNHDA, CDR2 SQIVND (reference sequence). This CDR3 comprises 15 residues. Deletions cut 6 bases from V and 6 bases from J, with 18 bases between. This chain's CDR3 is CASRRAPMGGNEQFF. As DNA, the CDR3 is TGTGCCAGTAGGAGGGCCCCGATGGGTGGCAATGAGCAGTTCTTC.

The J gene is TRBJ2-1, the V gene TRBV4-3, with 12 bases aligning to TRBD2. This CDR3 has 15 residues. V lost 4 bases to trimming and J lost 7 bases; unmatched junction nucleotides: 5. CDR1 LGHNA and CDR2 YSLEER come from the germline V gene. The CDR3, as DNA: TGCGCCAGCAGCCTGCTAGCGGGAGGGAAGAATGAGCAGTTCTTC. Translation: CASSLLAGGKNEQFF.

This chain joins TRBV28 and TRBJ1-5, with D possibly being TRBD1 (6 bases). Germline-derived CDR1 and CDR2 are MDHEN and SYDVKM. The germline V and J ends were trimmed by 6 bases and 4 bases, with 16 bases remaining between them. The CDR3 sequence is 15 residues long. The CDR3 DNA follows: TGTGCCAGCAGCAGATCCGGGACATCTAATCAGCCCCAGCATTTT. This codes for CASSRSGTSNQPQHF.

The V gene is TRBV7-9, the J gene TRBJ1-2, with unresolved D. The CDR3 covers 13 residues. CDR1 and CDR2 (germline): SEHNR, FQNEAQ (reference sequence). V lost 0 bases to trimming and J lost 6 bases, with 8 bases between them. In DNA, the CDR3 is TGTGCCAGCAGCTTAGCTCACTCCGATGGCTACACCTTC. Its translation: CASSLAHSDGYTF.

This rearrangement joins TRBV19 to TRBJ1-2; D is uncertain. In germline, CDR1 is LNHDA, CDR2 SQIVND (reference sequence). This CDR3 spans 12 amino acids. V was clipped by 3 bases and J by 8 bases, with 10 bases between them. The CDR3 DNA is TGTGCCAGTAGTATCGGCCGAGGAGGCTACACCTTC. Protein product: CASSIGRGGYTF.

CDR3 coding DNA: TGTGCCAGCAGTGAACGAGTACAGGGGCGGCAGCCCCAGCATTTT. Protein: CASSERVQGRQPQHF. The gene calls are TRBV6-1 and TRBJ1-5; 7 bases map to TRBD1. Looked up from germline, CDR1 is MNHNS and CDR2 is SASEGT. CDR3 length: 15 amino acids. J lost 7 bases, V lost 2 bases, and 8 bases had no gene match.

V and J are TRBV6-1 and TRBJ1-5, with D unclear. The CDR3 has 13 amino acids. Germline V gene lookup returns CDR1 MNHNS and CDR2 SASEGT. V was shortened by 1 base and J by 4 bases, with 5 bases between the two germline ends. As DNA, the CDR3 is TGTGCCAGCAGTGAAGTGGAGAATCAGCCCCAGCATTTT. Protein: CASSEVENQPQHF.

The table lists this clone with a few counts. The chain links TRBV7-9 to TRBJ1-2, with a tentative D call TRBD1 (5 bases). This CDR3 region has 13 residues. Looked up from germline, CDR1 is SEHNR and CDR2 is FQNEAQ (reference sequence). Trimming took off 2 bases at V and 13 bases at J, with 17 bases between the two ends. The CDR3 region has the DNA TGTGCCAGCAGCTTATTGGACAACACGGTAATCACCTTC. Amino acids: CASSLLDNTVITF.

This rearrangement joins TRBV7-2 to TRBJ1-1; 7 nucleotides align to TRBD1. The J segment lost 4 bases and the V segment lost 5 bases, leaving 7 bases of the junction unmatched. Germline V CDR1 and CDR2: SGHTA, FQGNSA. The CDR3 loop spans 14 amino acids. CDR3 in amino acids: CASSPQTGVTEAFF. CDR3 nucleotides: TGTGCCAGCAGCCCCCAAACAGGGGTCACTGAAGCTTTCTTT.

V gene TRBV10-3 combines with J gene TRBJ2-7, with TRBD2 matching 14 bases. J was trimmed by 11 bases and V by 3 bases; bases with no gene match: 6. The germline V gene encodes CDR1 ENHRY and CDR2 SYGVKD. This CDR3 contains 14 residues. Here the CDR3 DNA reads TGTGCCATCAGTGACCCGGGACTAGCGGGGGCCAAGTACGTC. Its protein product is CAISDPGLAGAKYV.

The chain joins TRBV2 to TRBJ2-6; D is ambiguous. The V and J ends lost 7 bases and 4 bases respectively, with 5 bases between them. This CDR3 has 12 amino acids. Germline CDR1 is SNHLY and CDR2 is FYNNEI. The CDR3, as DNA: TGTGCCAGCAAGACAGGGGCCAACGTCCTGACTTTC. Amino acid sequence: CASKTGANVLTF.

The chain is built from TRBV5-1 and TRBJ1-2; TRBD1 aligns across 9 bases. The trim removed 4 bases at V and 2 bases at J, leaving 3 bases unmatched. The CDR3 contains 14 residues. CDR1 is SGHRS, CDR2 YFSETQ, per germline. CDR3 sequence (DNA): TGCGCCAGCAGCCCTGGGACAGGGAACTATGGCTACACCTTC. Translated: CASSPGTGNYGYTF.

The J gene is TRBJ2-5, the V gene TRBV27, with a possible D match to TRBD2 (5 bases). The V gene's germline CDR1 is MNHEY and CDR2 SMNVEV (reference sequence). The CDR3 is 15 amino acids. Trimming cost V 7 bases and J 4 bases, with 19 bases left between them. The CDR3 DNA reads TGTGCCAGCAAAGGTTCGGACTTCTCTCGAGAGACCCAGTACTTC. Its protein is CASKGSDFSRETQYF.

The chain combines TRBV21-1 with TRBJ1-5. TRBV21-1 is classified as a pseudogene. The CDR3 consists of 18 residues. The chain's CDR3 is CASSKVPLEGICNQPQHF. Written as DNA, the CDR3 is TGTGCCAGCAGCAAAGTCCCCCTGGAGGGAATTTGCAATCAGCCCCAGCATTTT.

V and J are TRBV3-1 (or the pseudogene TRBV3-2) and TRBJ1-2; 7 positions agree with TRBD1. V shed 4 bases, J shed 4 bases, and the junction held 6 bases outside the gene matches. The CDR3 loop spans 14 amino acids. The germline gives CDR1 LGHDT, CDR2 YNNKEL (reference sequence). The chain's CDR3 is CASSPHDRVYGYTF. DNA for the CDR3: TGTGCCAGCAGCCCACACGACAGGGTCTATGGCTACACCTTC.

The table lists this clone with a count of one. This rearrangement joins TRBV2 to TRBJ1-6, with 8 bases lining up with TRBD1. The CDR3 runs to 16 residues. V was pared by 6 bases and J by 7 bases, with 11 bases of the junction left unmatched. Germline lookup yields CDR1 SNHLY and CDR2 FYNNEI. The CDR3 nucleotides are TGTGCCAGCAGGGGCCCACAGGGGGTAAGGAATTCACCCCTCCACTTT. It is translated as CASRGPQGVRNSPLHF.

The chain uses TRBV11-2 and TRBJ2-7, with TRBD2 matching 8 bases. Trimming took 5 bases from V and 5 from J; bases not matched to a gene: 11. Germline V gene data show CDR1 as SGHAT and CDR2 as FQNNGV. This CDR3 region has 15 residues. For the CDR3, the DNA is TGTGCCAGCAGCCTTTCGGCTAGCGGGTTCGACGAGCAGTACGTC. This encodes CASSLSASGFDEQYV.

This chain's CDR3 is CASSYDSGLVMFEQFF. The CDR3 DNA is TGCGCCAGCAGCTATGATTCGGGACTAGTTATGTTTGAGCAGTTCTTC. J is TRBJ2-1 and V is TRBV4-1; 8 nucleotides match TRBD2. Losses at the gene ends were 5 bases for V and 9 bases for J; bases not matched to a gene: 15. The CDR3 is made up of 16 amino acids. Looked up from germline, CDR1 is MGHRA and CDR2 is YSYEKL.

This chain links TRBV6-5 with TRBJ2-5, with 10 bases lining up with TRBD2. Germline-derived CDR1 and CDR2 are MNHEY and SVGAGI. The length of the CDR3 is 15 residues. The trim removed 6 bases at V and 2 bases at J, leaving 6 bases unmatched. CDR3 DNA sequence: TGTGCCAGCAGACCTCGGACTAGCGGACAAGAGACCCAGTACTTC. This translates into CASRPRTSGQETQYF.

This rearrangement joins TRBV10-3 to TRBJ1-1; D may be TRBD1 (5 bases). The V gene lost 0 bases and the J gene lost 5 bases, with 13 bases spanning the gap. CDR1 ENHRY and CDR2 SYGVKD come from the germline V gene. This CDR3 is 15 amino acids long. In DNA form, the CDR3 reads TGTGCCATCAGTGAGTCGGGGGGGATGGGGACTGAAGCTTTCTTT. Translated, it gives CAISESGGMGTEAFF.

The genes are TRBV19 and TRBJ2-2; 10 nucleotides agree with TRBD1. The CDR3 spans 15 residues. Germline lookup yields CDR1 LNHDA and CDR2 SQIVND (reference sequence). Trimming cost V 6 bases and J 3 bases; bases outside gene matches: 4. DNA for the CDR3: TGTGCCAGTAGCTCGGGACAGGGGTACACCGGGGAGCTGTTTTTT. Translating gives CASSSGQGYTGELFF.

V usage is TRBV20-1 and J usage is TRBJ2-3; weak D call: TRBD1 (6 bases). The CDR3 is made up of 11 amino acids. Germline V gene data show CDR1 as DFQATT and CDR2 as SNEGSKA (reference sequence). V was clipped by 5 bases and J by 6 bases, with 9 bases between them. This chain's CDR3 is CSAVRGDTQYF. The CDR3 DNA reads as TGCAGTGCTGTCAGGGGTGATACGCAGTATTTT.

This clone has only one observation. The chain carries TRBV6-4 and TRBJ1-2, with 8 nucleotides matching TRBD1. CDR3 length equals 13 residues. CDR1 and CDR2 (germline): MRHNA, SNTAGT. Trimming removed 7 bases from V and 2 bases from J; junction bases left unmatched: 3. The CDR3 region is CASTDRVNYGYTF. As DNA, the CDR3 is TGTGCCAGCACGGACAGGGTGAACTATGGCTACACCTTC.

This clone was detected a few times. The chain has TRBV6-6 and TRBJ2-5; TRBD1 matches 10 bases. This CDR3 is built from 15 residues. Trimming removed 6 bases from V and 2 bases from J; junction bases left unmatched: 6. Germline values: CDR1 MNHNY, CDR2 SVGAGI (reference sequence). Here the CDR3 DNA reads TGTGCCAGCAGGTACCGACAGGGGGCACAAGAGACCCAGTACTTC. Translated: CASRYRQGAQETQYF.

This clone was observed many times. The gene calls are TRBV3-1 (or the pseudogene TRBV3-2) and TRBJ2-2; perhaps TRBD1 as D (7 bases). Per the germline V gene, CDR1 is LGHDT and CDR2 is YNNKEL (reference sequence). Trimming removed 1 base at V and 5 bases at J, with 20 bases between. The CDR3 contains 18 residues. CDR3 amino acids: CASSQVLSGGLRTGELFF. In DNA, the CDR3 is TGTGCCAGCAGCCAAGTATTATCAGGGGGGCTGAGGACCGGGGAGCTGTTTTTT.

V and J are TRBV28 and TRBJ1-1; no clear D. V was trimmed by 4 bases and J by 11 bases, leaving 11 bases between them. The CDR3 is 11 amino acids. Germline CDR1 reads MDHEN; CDR2 reads SYDVKM. CDR3 in DNA: TGTGCCAGCAGTTGGGCCCTCGAGGCTTTCTTT. It encodes CASSWALEAFF.